This TCR beta chain was sequenced for a study of blood T cell repertoires in COVID-19. Background on the study: PBMCs, B-cell-depleted T cells, or T cells were the source of the cDNA or gDNA that made up the material.

Per the original methods: How many nucleated cells were present was estimated from reference gene primer amplification. Sequencing was performed with immunoSEQ multiplex PCR; in TCRdb, only in-frame clones are kept and a portion is missing. That table gives V, J and clone size, and the DNA gave D and trimming. The data contain about 150,000 clones, 75% to 90% of them singletons. The Seattle patients joined while their infection was active and were tracked longitudinally afterward. From germline, CDR1 is SGDLS and CDR2 YYNGEE. Between the trimmed V and J ends, which lost 5 bases and 0 bases, there was a span of 5 bases. The CDR3 sequence is 13 residues long.

This receptor was identified in a man aged 18 to 30 with COVID-19, enrolled during active disease. Sample: peripheral blood. The chain joins TRBV9 to TRBJ2-2; D not certain. The chain's CDR3 is CASRQANTGELFF. DNA for the CDR3: TGTGCCAGCAGGCAGGCGAACACCGGGGAGCTGTTTTTT.